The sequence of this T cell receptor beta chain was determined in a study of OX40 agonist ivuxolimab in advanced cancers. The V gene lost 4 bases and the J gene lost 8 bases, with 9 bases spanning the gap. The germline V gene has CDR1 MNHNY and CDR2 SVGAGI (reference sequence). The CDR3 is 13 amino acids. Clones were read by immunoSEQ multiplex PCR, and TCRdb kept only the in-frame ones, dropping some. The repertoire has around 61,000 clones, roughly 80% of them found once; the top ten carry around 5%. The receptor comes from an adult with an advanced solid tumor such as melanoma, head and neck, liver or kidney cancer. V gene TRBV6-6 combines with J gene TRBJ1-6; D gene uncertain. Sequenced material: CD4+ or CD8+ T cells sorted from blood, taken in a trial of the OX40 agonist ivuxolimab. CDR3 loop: CASSSAYDSPLHF. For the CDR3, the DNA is TGTGCCAGCAGTTCCGCTTATGATTCACCCCTCCACTTT.